This T cell receptor beta chain derives from a study of regulatory T cells in long-lasting Graves disease. Time point: persistent/refractory GD, antithyroid drugs over 5 years with positive TRAb. Construction of the TCR library relied on RNA isolated from PBMCs. This clonotype was counted at least ten times. CDR3 length: 14 amino acids. V lost 5 bases to trimming and J lost 5 bases, with 15 bases between them. The germline V gene has CDR1 SGHVS and CDR2 FQNEAQ. In building TCR beta libraries, iRepertoire HTBI primers were used together with Arm-PCR of CDR3 regions. TCRdb re-called the multiplex PCR reads through MiXCR, storing one row per CDR3 protein. Counted here are some 440,000 distinct CDR3 sequences, 20% to 25% occurring once; the ten biggest clones make up about 7.8%.

The sequence came from a female donor with Graves disease. The sample was peripheral blood mononuclear cells (PBMCs), taken when the disease was refractory, from a patient treated with antithyroid drugs. V is TRBV7-8 and J is TRBJ2-5; unclear D gene. The CDR3 coding sequence is TGTGCCAGCAGCATACTCGTGGGTCAGGAGACCCAGTACTTC. Translation: CASSILVGQETQYF. The full variable domain, with the rest looked up from reference TRBV7-8 and TRBJ2-5, is GAGVSQSPRYKVAKRGQDVALRCDPISGHVSLFWYQQALGQGPEFLTYFQNEAQLDKSGLPSDRFFAERPEGSVSTLKIQRTQQEDSAVYLCASSILVGQETQYFGPGTRLLVL.